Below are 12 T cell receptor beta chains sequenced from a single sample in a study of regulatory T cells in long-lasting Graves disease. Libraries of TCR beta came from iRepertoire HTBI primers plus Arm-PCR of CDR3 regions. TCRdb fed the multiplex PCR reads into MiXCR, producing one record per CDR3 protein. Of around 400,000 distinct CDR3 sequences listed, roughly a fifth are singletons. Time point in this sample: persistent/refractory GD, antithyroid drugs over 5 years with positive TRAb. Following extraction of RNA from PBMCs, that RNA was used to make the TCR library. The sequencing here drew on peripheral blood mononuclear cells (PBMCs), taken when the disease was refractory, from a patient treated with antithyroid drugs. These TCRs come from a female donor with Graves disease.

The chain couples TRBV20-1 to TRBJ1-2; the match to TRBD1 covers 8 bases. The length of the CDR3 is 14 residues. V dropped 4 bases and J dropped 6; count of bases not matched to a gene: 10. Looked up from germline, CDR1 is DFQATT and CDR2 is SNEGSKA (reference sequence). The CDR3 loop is CSAKRTGTFDGYTF. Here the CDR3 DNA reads TGCAGTGCTAAGAGGACAGGGACGTTCGATGGCTACACCTTC.

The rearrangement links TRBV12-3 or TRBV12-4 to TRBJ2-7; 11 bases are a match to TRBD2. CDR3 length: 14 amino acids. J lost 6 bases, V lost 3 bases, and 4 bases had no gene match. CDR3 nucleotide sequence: TGTGCCAGCAGTTTGACTAGCGGGACCAGCGAGCAGTACTTC. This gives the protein CASSLTSGTSEQYF.

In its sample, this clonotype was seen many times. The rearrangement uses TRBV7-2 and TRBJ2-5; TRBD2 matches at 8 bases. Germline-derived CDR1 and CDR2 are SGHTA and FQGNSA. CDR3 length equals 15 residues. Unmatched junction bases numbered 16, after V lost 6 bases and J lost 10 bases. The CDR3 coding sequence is TGTGCCAGCAGTTACGGGACTAGTCCTTTGAGCGACCAGTACTTC. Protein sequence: CASSYGTSPLSDQYF.

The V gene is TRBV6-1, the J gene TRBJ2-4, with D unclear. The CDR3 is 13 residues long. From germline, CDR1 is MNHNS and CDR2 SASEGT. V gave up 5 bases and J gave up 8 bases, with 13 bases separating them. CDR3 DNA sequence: TGTGCCAGCAGTCGCGGTCTCGGAGACATTCAGTACTTC. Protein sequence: CASSRGLGDIQYF.

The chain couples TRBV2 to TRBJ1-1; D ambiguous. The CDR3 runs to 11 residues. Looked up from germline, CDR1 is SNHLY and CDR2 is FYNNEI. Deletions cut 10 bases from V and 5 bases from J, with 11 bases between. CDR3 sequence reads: CATDIMTEAFF. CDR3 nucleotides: TGTGCCACCGACATTATGACTGAAGCTTTCTTT.

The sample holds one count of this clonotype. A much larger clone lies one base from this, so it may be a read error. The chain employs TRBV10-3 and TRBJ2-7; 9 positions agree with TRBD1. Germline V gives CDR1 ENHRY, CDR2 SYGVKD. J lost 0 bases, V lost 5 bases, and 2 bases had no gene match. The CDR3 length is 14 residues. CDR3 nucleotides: TGTGCCATCAGTACGGGACAGGGCTCCTACGAGCAGTACTTC. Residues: CAISTGQGSYEQYF.

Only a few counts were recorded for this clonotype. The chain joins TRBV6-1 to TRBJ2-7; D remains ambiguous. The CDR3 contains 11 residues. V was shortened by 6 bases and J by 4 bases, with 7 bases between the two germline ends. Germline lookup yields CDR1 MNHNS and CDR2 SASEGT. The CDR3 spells CASRFNYEQYF. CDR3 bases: TGTGCCAGCAGGTTTAATTACGAGCAGTACTTC.

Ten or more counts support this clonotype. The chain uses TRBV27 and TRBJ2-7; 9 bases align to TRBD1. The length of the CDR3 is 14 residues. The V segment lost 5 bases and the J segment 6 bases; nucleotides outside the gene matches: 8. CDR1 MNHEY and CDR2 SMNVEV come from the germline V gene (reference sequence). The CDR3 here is CASSAGQGGSEQYF. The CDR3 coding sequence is TGTGCCAGCAGTGCGGGACAGGGAGGATCCGAGCAGTACTTC.

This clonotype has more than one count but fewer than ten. CDR3 coding DNA: TGTGCCAGTAGTATAACCGAACGCGATGGCTACACCTTC. Protein sequence: CASSITERDGYTF. The V gene is TRBV19, the J gene TRBJ1-2; D ambiguous. The ends were cut back, 2 bases at V and 6 bases at J, with 10 bases in the middle. CDR1 and CDR2 (germline): LNHDA, SQIVND (reference sequence). CDR3 size: 13 residues.

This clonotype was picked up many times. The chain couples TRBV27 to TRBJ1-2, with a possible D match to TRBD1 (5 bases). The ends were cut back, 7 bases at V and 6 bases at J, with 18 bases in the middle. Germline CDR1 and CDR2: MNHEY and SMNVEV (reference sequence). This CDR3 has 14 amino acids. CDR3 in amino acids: CASNPLGGSNGYTF. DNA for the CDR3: TGTGCCAGCAATCCGCTTGGGGGATCTAATGGCTACACCTTC.

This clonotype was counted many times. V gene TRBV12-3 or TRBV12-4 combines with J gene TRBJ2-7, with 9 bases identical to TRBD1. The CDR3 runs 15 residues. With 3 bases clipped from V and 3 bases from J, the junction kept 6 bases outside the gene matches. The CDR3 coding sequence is TGTGCCAGCAGTTTGAAGGGGACAGGGAGCTACGAGCAGTACTTC. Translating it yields CASSLKGTGSYEQYF.

The CDR3 nucleotides read TGTGCCAGCAGCCCCAGCCAAGGCGGGAGACTCACAGATACGCAGTATTTT. Its translation is CASSPSQGGRLTDTQYF. The J gene is TRBJ2-3, the V gene TRBV7-9; 7 nucleotides line up with TRBD2. There are 17 residues in the CDR3. Germline CDR1 reads SEHNR; CDR2 reads FQNEAQ (reference sequence). J lost 2 bases, V lost 5 bases, and 13 bases had no gene match.